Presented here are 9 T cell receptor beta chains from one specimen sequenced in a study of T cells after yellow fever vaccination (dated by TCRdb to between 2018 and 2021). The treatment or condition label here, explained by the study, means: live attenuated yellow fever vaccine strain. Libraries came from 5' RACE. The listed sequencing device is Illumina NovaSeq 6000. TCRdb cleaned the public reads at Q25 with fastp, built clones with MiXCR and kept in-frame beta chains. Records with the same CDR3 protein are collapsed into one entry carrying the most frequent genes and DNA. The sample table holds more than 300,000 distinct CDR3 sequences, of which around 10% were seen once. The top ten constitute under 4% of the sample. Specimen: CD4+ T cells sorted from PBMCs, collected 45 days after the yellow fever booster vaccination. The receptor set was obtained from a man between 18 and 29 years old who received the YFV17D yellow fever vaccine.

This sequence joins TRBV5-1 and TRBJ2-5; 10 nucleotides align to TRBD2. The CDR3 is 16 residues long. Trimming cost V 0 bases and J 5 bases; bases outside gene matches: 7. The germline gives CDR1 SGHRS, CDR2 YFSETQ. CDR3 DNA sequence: TGCGCCAGCAGCTTGGGAGCAGCGGGGGGGATCGAGACCCAGTACTTC. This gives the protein CASSLGAAGGIETQYF.

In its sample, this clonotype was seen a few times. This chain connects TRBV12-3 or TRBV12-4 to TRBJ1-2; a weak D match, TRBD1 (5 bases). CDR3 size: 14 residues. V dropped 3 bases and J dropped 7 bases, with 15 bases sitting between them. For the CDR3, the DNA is TGTGCCAGCAGTTTTGAGGCAGGGCTAACTGGCTACACCTTC. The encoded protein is CASSFEAGLTGYTF.

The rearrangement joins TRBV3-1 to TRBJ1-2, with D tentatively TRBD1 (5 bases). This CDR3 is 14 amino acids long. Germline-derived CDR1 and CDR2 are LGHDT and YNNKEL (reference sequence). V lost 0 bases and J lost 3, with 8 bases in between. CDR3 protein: CASSQDQGYYGYTF. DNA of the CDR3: TGTGCCAGCAGCCAAGATCAGGGTTACTATGGCTACACCTTC. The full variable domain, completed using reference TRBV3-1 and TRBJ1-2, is DTAVSQTPKYLVTQMGNDKSIKCEQNLGHDTMYWYKQDSKKFLKIMFSYNNKELIINETVPNRFSPKSPDKAHLNLHINSLELGDSAVYFCASSQDQGYYGYTFGSGTRLTVV.

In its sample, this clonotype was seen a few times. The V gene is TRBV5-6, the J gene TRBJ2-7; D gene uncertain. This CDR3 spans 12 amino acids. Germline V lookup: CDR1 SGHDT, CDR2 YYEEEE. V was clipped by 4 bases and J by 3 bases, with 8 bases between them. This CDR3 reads CASSRQNYEQYV. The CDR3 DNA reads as TGTGCCAGCAGCCGGCAGAACTACGAGCAGTACGTC.

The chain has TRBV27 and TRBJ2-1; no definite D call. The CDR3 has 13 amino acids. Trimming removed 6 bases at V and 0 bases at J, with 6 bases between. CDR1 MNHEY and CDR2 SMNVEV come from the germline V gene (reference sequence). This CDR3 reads CASSRSSYNEQFF. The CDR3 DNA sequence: TGTGCCAGCAGCCGGAGCTCCTACAATGAGCAGTTCTTC.

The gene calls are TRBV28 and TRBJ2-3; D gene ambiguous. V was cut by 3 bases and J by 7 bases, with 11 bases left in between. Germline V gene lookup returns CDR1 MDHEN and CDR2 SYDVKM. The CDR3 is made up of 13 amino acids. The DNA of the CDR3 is TGTGCCAGCAGTTTTTGGCCCGTCCATACGCAGTATTTT. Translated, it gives CASSFWPVHTQYF.

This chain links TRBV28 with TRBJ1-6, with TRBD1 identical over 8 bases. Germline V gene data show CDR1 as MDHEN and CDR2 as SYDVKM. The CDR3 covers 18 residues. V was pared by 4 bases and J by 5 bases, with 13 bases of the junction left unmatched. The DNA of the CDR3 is TGTGCCAGCAGTTCAGGGGGCGCGAGGTGGGGGGATAATTCACCCCTCCACTTT. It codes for CASSSGGARWGDNSPLHF.

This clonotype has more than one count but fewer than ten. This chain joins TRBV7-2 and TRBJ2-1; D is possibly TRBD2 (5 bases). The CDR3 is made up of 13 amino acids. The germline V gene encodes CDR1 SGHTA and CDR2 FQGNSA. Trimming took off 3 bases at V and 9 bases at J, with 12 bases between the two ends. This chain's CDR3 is CASSFGVGGEQFF. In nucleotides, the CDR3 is TGTGCCAGCAGCTTCGGGGTTGGTGGTGAGCAGTTCTTC.

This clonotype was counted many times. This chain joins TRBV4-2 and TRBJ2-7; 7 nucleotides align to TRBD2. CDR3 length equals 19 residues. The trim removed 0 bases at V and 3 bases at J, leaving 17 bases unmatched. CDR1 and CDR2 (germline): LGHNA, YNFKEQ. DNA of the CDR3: TGTGCCAGCAGCCAAGACCGCCCTCGATCCAGCGGGGACCTCTACGAGCAGTACTTC. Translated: CASSQDRPRSSGDLYEQYF.